This passage covers 22 T cell receptor beta chains from one sample sequenced in a study of OX40 agonist ivuxolimab in advanced cancers. Measured with immunoSEQ multiplex PCR; TCRdb has only the in-frame clones, and not every one. The sample consists of about 25,000 clones, approximately 91% of them appearing once. The sequencing used CD4+ or CD8+ T cells sorted from blood, collected in a trial of the OX40 agonist ivuxolimab. Receptors were obtained from an adult with an advanced solid tumor such as melanoma, head and neck, liver or kidney cancer.

The chain recombines TRBV10-2 with TRBJ1-6; D may be TRBD1 (6 bases). Trimming removed 5 bases at V and 6 bases at J, with 11 bases between. CDR3 length: 14 residues. Germline loops: CDR1 WSHSY, CDR2 SAAADI. The chain's CDR3 is CASSKGQFNSPLHF. The CDR3 region has the DNA TGCGCCAGCAGTAAAGGACAGTTTAATTCACCCCTCCACTTT.

This sequence joins TRBV6-5 and TRBJ2-1; D not resolved. Between the trimmed V and J ends, which lost 2 bases and 3 bases, there was a span of 8 bases. The CDR3 extends over 14 amino acids. Per the germline V gene, CDR1 is MNHEY and CDR2 is SVGAGI. The CDR3 DNA reads as TGTGCCAGCAGTTACCAGGTTAACTACAATGAGCAGTTCTTC. Its protein is CASSYQVNYNEQFF.

Written as DNA, the CDR3 is TGCAGTGCTAGGATTTGGACGGTTCTGTATTTT. It encodes CSARIWTVLYF. This chain joins TRBV20-1 and TRBJ2-3, with unresolved D. Trimming left V 3 bases short and J 14 bases short, with 15 bases between. The germline V gene encodes CDR1 DFQATT and CDR2 SNEGSKA (reference sequence). This CDR3 has 11 amino acids.

The rearrangement joins TRBV7-9 to TRBJ1-3; D is undetermined. The CDR3 sequence is 12 residues long. Trimming removed 7 bases at V and 0 bases at J, with 4 bases between. Per germline, CDR1 SEHNR and CDR2 FQNEAQ (reference sequence). The DNA of the CDR3 is TGTGCCAGCACCAACTCTGGAAACACCATATATTTT. Translation gives CASTNSGNTIYF.

The rearrangement uses TRBV9 and TRBJ2-7; 9 bases match TRBD2. J was trimmed by 5 bases and V by 0 bases; bases with no gene match: 6. Germline V gene sequence: CDR1 SGDLS, CDR2 YYNGEE. This CDR3 comprises 15 residues. The CDR3 DNA sequence: TGTGCCAGCAGCGTAGCTTGGCGGGGGGGCGACGAGCAGTACTTC. Encoded protein: CASSVAWRGGDEQYF.

This rearrangement joins TRBV19 to TRBJ2-1; D not resolved. Trimming took off 4 bases at V and 3 bases at J, with 7 bases between the two ends. Per the germline V gene, CDR1 is LNHDA and CDR2 is SQIVND (reference sequence). The CDR3 has 13 amino acids. CDR3 region: CASSTTGYNEQFF. The CDR3 bases are TGTGCCAGTAGTACGACGGGCTACAATGAGCAGTTCTTC.

The rearrangement uses TRBV10-2 and TRBJ2-2; 7 nucleotides align to TRBD1. The V gene end was trimmed by 8 bases and the J gene end by 3 bases; junction bases not matched to a gene: 3. This CDR3 has 13 residues. Germline V gene lookup returns CDR1 WSHSY and CDR2 SAAADI. The CDR3 is CASGTAYTGELFF. For the CDR3, the DNA is TGCGCCAGCGGGACAGCCTACACCGGGGAGCTGTTTTTT.

This chain links TRBV7-3 with TRBJ2-1; TRBD2 aligns across 7 bases. With V trimmed by 5 bases and J by 7 bases, 8 bases remained unmatched. The germline V gene encodes CDR1 SGHTA and CDR2 FQGTGA. The CDR3 sequence is 14 residues long. The DNA of the CDR3 is TGTGCCAGCAGCGACGGCGGGGGTGCGAATGAGCAGTTCTTC. It yields the protein CASSDGGGANEQFF.

V usage is TRBV11-2 and J usage is TRBJ2-7; D might be TRBD2 (5 bases). The germline CDR1 and CDR2 sequences are SGHAT and FQNNGV. The CDR3 loop spans 17 amino acids. Trimming took 5 bases from V and 3 from J, leaving 23 bases between them. The CDR3: CASSREGLLGVVYEQYF. The CDR3 region has the DNA TGTGCCAGCAGCCGAGAGGGCTTACTAGGAGTGGTCTACGAGCAGTACTTC. The variable domain in full, completed from reference TRBV11-2 and TRBJ2-7, reads EAGVAQSPRYKIIEKRQSVAFWCNPISGHATLYWYQQILGQGPKLLIQFQNNGVVDDSQLPKDRFSAERLKGVDSTLKIQPAKLEDSAVYLCASSREGLLGVVYEQYFGPGTRLTVT.

The chain couples TRBV10-3 to TRBJ1-1; D not certain. The V gene lost 2 bases and the J gene lost 2 bases, with 9 bases spanning the gap. Germline CDR1 and CDR2: ENHRY and SYGVKD. The CDR3 runs 14 residues. The CDR3 DNA sequence: TGTGCCATCAGTGAGCTAGAAGGAAACACTGAAGCTTTCTTT. Amino acid sequence: CAISELEGNTEAFF.

The gene calls are TRBV7-9 and TRBJ1-2, with D possibly being TRBD1 (6 bases). V lost 3 bases and J lost 8, with 16 bases in between. In germline, CDR1 is SEHNR, CDR2 FQNEAQ (reference sequence). This CDR3 spans 14 amino acids. DNA for the CDR3: TGTGCCAGCAGCTTCACGGGGGGCGGCGGCGGCTACACCTTC. Its translation is CASSFTGGGGGYTF.

The chain uses TRBV18 and TRBJ1-4; maybe TRBD1 (5 bases). This CDR3 comprises 15 residues. V gave up 3 bases and J gave up 7 bases, with 15 bases separating them. Germline V lookup: CDR1 KGHSH, CDR2 LQKENI. The chain's CDR3 is CASSPVAGSSEKLFF. CDR3 DNA sequence: TGTGCCAGCTCACCCGTTGCAGGGAGCAGTGAAAAACTGTTTTTT.

This rearrangement joins TRBV19 to TRBJ1-3; D might be TRBD1 (5 bases). V lost 5 bases, J lost 2 bases, and 19 bases lay in between. The CDR3 is 17 residues long. CDR1 is LNHDA and CDR2 is SQIVND in the germline V gene (reference sequence). Here the CDR3 DNA reads TGTGCCAGTAGTGTCCAGGGAGTCGCGGGACCTGGAAACACCATATATTTT. It translates to CASSVQGVAGPGNTIYF.

This sequence joins TRBV7-2 and TRBJ1-4; the match to TRBD1 covers 8 bases. In germline, CDR1 is SGHTA, CDR2 FQGNSA. The CDR3 totals 17 residues. V lost 2 bases, J lost 2 bases, and 7 bases stayed unmatched. The CDR3 region is CASSLFPQGVTNEKLFF. CDR3 in DNA: TGTGCCAGCAGCTTATTCCCACAGGGGGTTACTAATGAAAAACTGTTTTTT.

The chain carries TRBV5-5 and TRBJ1-2; 7 bases are a match to TRBD1. Germline-derived CDR1 and CDR2 are SGHKS and YYEKEE (reference sequence). J gave up 4 bases and V 0 bases, and 9 bases lay outside the gene matches. The CDR3 is 16 residues long. In nucleotides, the CDR3 is TGTGCCAGCAGCTTGGCGGCAGGGGGAGTTATCTATGGCTACACCTTC. Its protein is CASSLAAGGVIYGYTF. The full variable domain, completed using reference TRBV5-5 and TRBJ1-2, is DAGVTQSPTHLIKTRGQQVTLRCSPISGHKSVSWYQQVLGQGPQFIFQYYEKEERGRGNFPDRFSARQFPNYSSELNVNALLLGDSALYLCASSLAAGGVIYGYTFGSGTRLTVV.

This sequence joins TRBV6-6 and TRBJ2-7; D remains ambiguous. The CDR3 covers 12 residues. V was trimmed by 7 bases and J by 6 bases, leaving 13 bases between them. Germline CDR1 reads MNHNY; CDR2 reads SVGAGI (reference sequence). CDR3 protein: CASTTLLGEQYF. The CDR3 nucleotides are TGTGCCAGCACCACCCTGCTCGGCGAGCAGTACTTC.

The chain combines TRBV6-1 with TRBJ1-6, with TRBD1 matching 7 bases. The CDR3 is 15 amino acids. Trimming removed 3 bases from V and 13 bases from J; junction bases left unmatched: 12. From germline, CDR1 is MNHNS and CDR2 SASEGT. The CDR3 DNA reads as TGTGCCAGCAGTGATATGACAGGGTTTATTCCCCCCCTCCACTTT. Amino acid sequence: CASSDMTGFIPPLHF.

The J gene is TRBJ2-1, the V gene TRBV5-5, with D unclear. Germline V gene lookup returns CDR1 SGHKS and CDR2 YYEKEE (reference sequence). This CDR3 comprises 14 residues. Trimming removed 0 bases at V and 2 bases at J, with 6 bases between. The CDR3 region is CASSLADPYNEQFF. CDR3 DNA sequence: TGTGCCAGCAGCTTGGCGGACCCCTACAATGAGCAGTTCTTC. The entire variable domain, with the rest obtained from reference TRBV5-5 and TRBJ2-1, is as follows: DAGVTQSPTHLIKTRGQQVTLRCSPISGHKSVSWYQQVLGQGPQFIFQYYEKEERGRGNFPDRFSARQFPNYSSELNVNALLLGDSALYLCASSLADPYNEQFFGPGTRLTVL.

This chain's CDR3 is CASSATWGTGANVLTF. The CDR3 nucleotides read TGTGCCAGCAGTGCAACATGGGGAACCGGGGCCAACGTCCTGACTTTC. This sequence joins TRBV25-1 and TRBJ2-6; D gene ambiguous. Germline V CDR1 and CDR2: MGHDK, SYGVNS. This CDR3 contains 16 residues. V lost 4 bases to trimming and J lost 4 bases, with 14 bases between them.

This chain joins TRBV10-2 and TRBJ2-2; TRBD2 agrees at 9 bases. The CDR3 is 16 residues long. With V trimmed by 5 bases and J by 2 bases, 6 bases remained unmatched. The germline CDR1 and CDR2 sequences are WSHSY and SAAADI. The CDR3 DNA follows: TGCGCCAGCAGTACTCTAGCGGGGAAAAACACCGGGGAGCTGTTTTTT. Translation gives CASSTLAGKNTGELFF.

The chain combines TRBV4-1 with TRBJ2-3; 12 nucleotides agree with TRBD2. V lost 6 bases and J lost 0; bases outside the gene matches: 4. The germline CDR1 and CDR2 sequences are MGHRA and YSYEKL. This CDR3 region has 16 residues. The CDR3 region is CASSRTSGDSTDTQYF. In nucleotides, the CDR3 is TGCGCCAGCAGTCGGACTAGCGGGGATAGCACAGATACGCAGTATTTT.

This sequence joins TRBV5-6 and TRBJ2-7; 8 bases line up with TRBD2. Germline V gene sequence: CDR1 SGHDT, CDR2 YYEEEE. V was pared by 0 bases and J by 3 bases, with 8 bases of the junction left unmatched. This CDR3 contains 16 residues. The CDR3 DNA is TGTGCCAGCAGCTTGGAACGGGAGGGCTACTACTACGAGCAGTACTTC. Encoded protein: CASSLEREGYYYEQYF.